A selection of T cell receptor beta chains follows, all from one sample in a study of Ad26.COV2.S vaccination and SARS-CoV-2 variants. The assay was immunoSEQ multiplex PCR, and TCRdb's table has in-frame clones only and misses some. The sample has 240,000 or so clones; over 75% are singletons. The starting material was peripheral blood, obtained in a trial of Ad26.COV2.S vaccine versus placebo. The receptors derive from a person aged 18-65 years who received the Ad26.COV2.S COVID-19 vaccine or a placebo. CDR3s include the opening cysteine and the closing phenylalanine or tryptophan. A D gene is named only where the DNA matches it firmly. Some rows mark clone size as missing; the rest say once, few, many or name a class of expanded clone.

-	14	TRBV28	TRBJ1-2	-	TGTGCCAGCAGTTTGGCAAGAGCTAACTATGGCTACACCTTC	CASSLARANYGYTF
-	11	TRBV5-3	TRBJ2-5	-	TGTGCCAGAAGCGAACTAAGGACCCAGTACTTC	CARSELRTQYF
TRBD2	17	TRBV24-1	TRBJ2-2	-	TGTGCCACCGAGACTAGCGGGGGCCGAATGAACACCGGGGAGCTGTTTTTT	CATETSGGRMNTGELFF
-	13	TRBV19	TRBJ1-2	-	TGTGCCAGTAGTATAGGGGTTAACTATGGCTACACCTTC	CASSIGVNYGYTF
-	15	TRBV7-8	TRBJ1-5	-	TGTGCCAGCAGTTCCAGGGATTATAGCAATCAGCCCCAGCATTTT	CASSSRDYSNQPQHF
TRBD1	15	TRBV7-6	TRBJ2-7	-	TGTGCCAGCAGCCGAAACTTGGGACAGGGGAACGAGCAGTACTTC	CASSRNLGQGNEQYF
TRBD1	12	TRBV29-1	TRBJ2-7	once	TGCAGCGCCACTTCAGGGGGAAGCGAGCAGTACTTC	CSATSGGSEQYF
TRBD1	17	TRBV11-2	TRBJ2-2	-	TGTGCCAGCAGTCGCGGACAGGGGGCTCTACGAGGCGGGGAGCTGTTTTTT	CASSRGQGALRGGELFF
TRBD1	16	TRBV5-4	TRBJ1-1	once	TGTGCCAGCAACCCGACAGGGGGAGGCTCTGGCACTGAAGCTTTCTTT	CASNPTGGGSGTEAFF
-	14	TRBV2	TRBJ2-7	-	TGTGCCAGCCGGGCGGGGCTAGCTTCCGACGAGCAGTACTTC	CASRAGLASDEQYF
-	13	TRBV10-2	TRBJ2-5	-	TGCGCCAGCAGTGATGAACGACGAGAGACCCAGTACTTC	CASSDERRETQYF
-	13	TRBV10-2	TRBJ1-1	-	TGCGCCAGCAGTGGACGGATGAACACTGAAGCTTTCTTT	CASSGRMNTEAFF
-	16	TRBV7-9	TRBJ1-1	-	TGTGCCAGCAGCGAACCACCGGACAGTTTGAACACTGAAGCTTTCTTT	CASSEPPDSLNTEAFF
-	15	TRBV6-1	TRBJ2-7	-	TGTGCCAGCAGTGAATCAGGGGTAAGCTCCTACGAGCAGTACTTC	CASSESGVSSYEQYF
-	11	TRBV30	TRBJ2-7	-	TGTGCCTCCAGGGATAACTACGAGCAGTACTTC	CASRDNYEQYF
TRBD1	15	TRBV7-8	TRBJ2-7	-	TGTGCCAGCAGCTTGGGACAGGGGTCGACCAGTGAGCAGTACTTC	CASSLGQGSTSEQYF
TRBD2	15	TRBV7-2	TRBJ2-1	-	TGTGCCAGCAGCCCAATGAGGCGGGAGACGAATGAGCAGTTCTTC	CASSPMRRETNEQFF
TRBD2	16	TRBV9	TRBJ2-3	once	TGTGCCAGCAGCTCCCGTGCGGGGAGGGTGGCAGATACGCAGTATTTT	CASSSRAGRVADTQYF
-	15	TRBV24-1	TRBJ2-7	-	TGTGCCACCAGTGATCCGGGGACAAATACCTACGAGCAGTACTTC	CATSDPGTNTYEQYF
-	14	TRBV15	TRBJ1-5	once	TGTGCCACCAGCAGGGACGGAATTAATCAGCCCCAGCATTTT	CATSRDGINQPQHF
-	16	TRBV4-1	TRBJ1-1	-	TGCGCCAGCAGCCACATAGGACGTAAGATGAACACTGAAGCTTTCTTT	CASSHIGRKMNTEAFF
-	17	TRBV6-2/TRBV6-3	TRBJ2-2	-	TGTGCCAGCACCCCGCATAGGGGTATTTCCTTGACCGGGGAGCTGTTTTTT	CASTPHRGISLTGELFF
TRBD1	16	TRBV7-3	TRBJ1-1	-	TGTGCCAGCAGCTTAACGTTAACAGGGGTGGACACTGAAGCTTTCTTT	CASSLTLTGVDTEAFF
-	13	TRBV5-4	TRBJ1-4	-	TGTGCCAGCAGCTTCGCGGGGGTTGAAAAACTGTTTTTT	CASSFAGVEKLFF
-	15	TRBV18	TRBJ1-5	-	TGTGCCAGCTCACCTGGAGGAACCCGAGGTCAGCCCCAGCATTTT	CASSPGGTRGQPQHF
-	13	TRBV6-1	TRBJ1-2	-	TGTGCCAGCAGTTTTACGGGAGGGGATGGCTACACCTTC	CASSFTGGDGYTF
-	16	TRBV3-1/TRBV3-2	TRBJ2-5	-	TGTGCCAGCAGCCAGTTGGGACTCCCAGATGAGGAGACCCAGTACTTC	CASSQLGLPDEETQYF
TRBD1	13	TRBV6-5	TRBJ2-7	-	TGTGCCAGCAGGGGGACAGGCTCCTACGAGCAGTACTTC	CASRGTGSYEQYF
TRBD2	14	TRBV6-4	TRBJ2-3	-	TGTGCCAGCAGTGACTCTAGCGGGGCAGATACGCAGTATTTT	CASSDSSGADTQYF
-	16	TRBV7-9	TRBJ2-4	-	TGTGCCAGCAGTTCGAGGGCCAGCCTAGCCAAAAACATTCAGTACTTC	CASSSRASLAKNIQYF
-	14	TRBV9	TRBJ2-7	-	TGTGCCAGCAGCGTAGACGGGCAGTCCTACGAGCAGTACTTC	CASSVDGQSYEQYF
TRBD1	14	TRBV5-6	TRBJ1-1	once	TGTGCCAGCAGCACACCAGGGGGCTGGACTGAAGCTTTCTTT	CASSTPGGWTEAFF
-	19	TRBV5-1	TRBJ2-6	-	TGCGCCAGCAGCCATCCCAACCGGACACAGAGCTCTGGGGCCAACGTCCTGACTTTC	CASSHPNRTQSSGANVLTF
-	18	TRBV30	TRBJ1-4	-	TGTGCCTGGAGTGCCCCGGGCAGGGCTCGCACAACTAATGAAAAACTGTTTTTT	CAWSAPGRARTTNEKLFF
-	10	TRBV11-2	TRBJ2-7	-	TGTGCCAGCAGCACATACGAGCAGTACTTC	CASSTYEQYF
-	14	TRBV30	TRBJ2-2	-	TGTGCCTGGAGGAACAGGAGATTTACCGGGGAGCTGTTTTTT	CAWRNRRFTGELFF
-	15	TRBV11-2	TRBJ2-7	-	TGTGCCAGCAGCTTAGAGGTGCGGCCTGAGGGGGAGCAGTACTTC	CASSLEVRPEGEQYF
-	15	TRBV27	TRBJ2-5	many	TGTGCCAGCAGGGAATTCCGGGACGCCCAAGAGACCCAGTACTTC	CASREFRDAQETQYF
-	15	TRBV14	TRBJ1-5	-	TGTGCCAGCAGCCTGGGGACGGGAAGCAATCAGCCCCAGCATTTT	CASSLGTGSNQPQHF
-	13	TRBV2	TRBJ2-7	-	TGTGCCAGCGCCATCGTCAGGGATCAGGAGCAGTACTTC	CASAIVRDQEQYF
-	15	TRBV29-1	TRBJ2-7	-	TGCAGCGTTGAAGGGGGGTCTAGCTCTCCCCACGAGCAGTACTTC	CSVEGGSSSPHEQYF